The 23 T cell receptor beta chains reported below all come from one sample, sequenced in a study of blood T cell repertoires in COVID-19. The data were produced by immunoSEQ multiplex PCR, yet TCRdb's version contains in-frame clones alone and is incomplete. The table lists 150,000 to 200,000 clones, roughly nine tenths of them singletons. Input material: peripheral blood. The receptor source for this set is an older man with active or convalescent COVID-19.

Turning to this clone: This sample includes further DNA sequences coding for the same CDR3. The genes are TRBV5-5 and TRBJ2-7, with 7 positions matching TRBD1. Germline-derived CDR1 and CDR2 are SGHKS and YYEKEE (reference sequence). The trim removed 3 bases at V and 2 bases at J, leaving 2 bases unmatched. CDR3 size: 13 residues. Here the CDR3 reads CASSWDRPYEQYF. CDR3 DNA: TGTGCCAGCAGCTGGGACAGACCCTACGAGCAGTACTTC. Using reference TRBV5-5 and TRBJ2-7 for the parts outside the CDR3, the full variable domain is DAGVTQSPTHLIKTRGQQVTLRCSPISGHKSVSWYQQVLGQGPQFIFQYYEKEERGRGNFPDRFSARQFPNYSSELNVNALLLGDSALYLCASSWDRPYEQYFGPGTRLTVT.

The chain recombines TRBV7-8 with TRBJ1-1; 9 bases are a match to TRBD1. Germline V lookup: CDR1 SGHVS, CDR2 FQNEAQ. CDR3 length: 13 amino acids. After removal of 5 bases from V and 10 bases from J, the junction contained 8 bases not matched to a gene. CDR3 nucleotide sequence: TGTGCCAGCAGCCTGGACAGGGGCCGCGGAGCTTTCTTT. This gives the protein CASSLDRGRGAFF. The full variable domain, in which reference TRBV7-8 and TRBJ1-1 provide the parts outside the CDR3, is GAGVSQSPRYKVAKRGQDVALRCDPISGHVSLFWYQQALGQGPEFLTYFQNEAQLDKSGLPSDRFFAERPEGSVSTLKIQRTQQEDSAVYLCASSLDRGRGAFFGQGTRLTVV.

V and J are TRBV18 and TRBJ1-6; TRBD1 might be the D (5 bases). Trimming pared 1 base from V and 6 bases from J, leaving 19 bases between. The CDR3 loop spans 18 amino acids. Germline values: CDR1 KGHSH, CDR2 LQKENI. CDR3 nucleotides: TGTGCCAGCTCACCACTTCCTTATACAGGCGATCCTAATTCACCCCTCCACTTT. Translation gives CASSPLPYTGDPNSPLHF.

This chain joins TRBV10-3 and TRBJ1-6, with a weak D call TRBD1 (5 bases). From germline, CDR1 is ENHRY and CDR2 SYGVKD. The CDR3 has 14 amino acids. With 6 bases removed from V and 6 bases from J, the gap between germline ends came to 12 bases. This chain's CDR3 is CAIRTGESNSPLHF. Here the CDR3 DNA reads TGTGCCATCAGAACGGGGGAGTCTAATTCACCCCTCCACTTT.

The chain uses TRBV5-4 and TRBJ2-7; 8 bases map to TRBD1. Germline CDR1 and CDR2: SGHNT and YYREEE (reference sequence). The CDR3 runs to 12 residues. The V segment lost 3 bases and the J segment 9 bases; nucleotides outside the gene matches: 5. The CDR3 DNA is TGTGCCAGCAGCTCACAGGGGGGTGGGCAGTACTTC. The encoded protein is CASSSQGGGQYF.

CDR3 coding DNA: TGTGCCACCCGGTCGGCGGGAGCCCTAGCTGAGCAGTTCTTC. Its translation: CATRSAGALAEQFF. The gene calls are TRBV24-1 and TRBJ2-1, with TRBD2 identical over 7 bases. CDR1 and CDR2 (germline): KGHDR, SFDVKD. The CDR3 covers 14 residues. V gave up 9 bases and J gave up 9 bases; unmatched junction bases: 13.

The CDR3 region has the DNA TGCAGTGCTAGTAGGACTACGATGGGCAATGAGCAGTTCTTC. It specifies CSASRTTMGNEQFF. This chain uses TRBV20-1 with TRBJ2-1, with D maybe TRBD2 (6 bases). Deletions cut 3 bases from V and 6 bases from J, with 15 bases between. Germline CDR1 DFQATT, CDR2 SNEGSKA (reference sequence). This CDR3 comprises 14 residues.

This chain joins TRBV4-3 and TRBJ2-1; 7 bases line up with TRBD1. The trim removed 3 bases at V and 11 bases at J, leaving 10 bases unmatched. This CDR3 is 14 amino acids long. Germline V lookup: CDR1 LGHNA, CDR2 YSLEER. The CDR3 sequence is CASSHPGQINKQFF. The CDR3 coding sequence is TGCGCCAGCAGCCATCCGGGACAGATTAATAAGCAGTTCTTC.

This chain joins TRBV28 and TRBJ1-1; D gene uncertain. Between the trimmed V and J ends, which lost 5 bases and 0 bases, there was a span of 19 bases. The germline V gene encodes CDR1 MDHEN and CDR2 SYDVKM. The CDR3 is 17 residues long. The CDR3 DNA follows: TGTGCCAGCAGTCCTGAATTATCTCGGGTTATGAACACTGAAGCTTTCTTT. Protein: CASSPELSRVMNTEAFF. The complete variable domain, with remaining parts taken from reference TRBV28 and TRBJ1-1, reads DVKVTQSSRYLVKRTGEKVFLECVQDMDHENMFWYRQDPGLGLRLIYFSYDVKMKEKGDIPEGYSVSREKKERFSLILESASTNQTSMYLCASSPELSRVMNTEAFFGQGTRLTVV.

This chain links TRBV10-2 with TRBJ2-3, with TRBD1 matching over 7 bases. Germline trimming cut 10 bases from V and 4 bases from J; bases unmatched to any gene: 11. CDR1 and CDR2 (germline): WSHSY, SAAADI. CDR3 length: 14 amino acids. Written as DNA, the CDR3 is TGCGCCACTGCGATCGACACAGGGGCAGATACGCAGTATTTT. This gives the protein CATAIDTGADTQYF.

This clone showed up just once. V and J are TRBV9 and TRBJ2-7; the match to TRBD1 covers 8 bases. From germline, CDR1 is SGDLS and CDR2 YYNGEE. This CDR3 spans 15 amino acids. With V trimmed by 0 bases and J by 0 bases, 2 bases remained unmatched. The CDR3 DNA reads as TGTGCCAGCAGCGTAGACACAGGGGGCTCCTACGAGCAGTACTTC. It is translated as CASSVDTGGSYEQYF.

The chain carries TRBV19 and TRBJ2-7; maybe TRBD2 (6 bases). The V and J ends lost 5 bases and 4 bases respectively, with 12 bases between them. CDR1 and CDR2 from the germline V gene are LNHDA and SQIVND (reference sequence). The CDR3 runs to 13 residues. CDR3 in DNA: TGTGCCAGTAGTCCGGGACTGAAGTACGAGCAGTACTTC. Encoded protein: CASSPGLKYEQYF. The full variable domain, with the rest looked up from reference TRBV19 and TRBJ2-7, is DGGITQSPKYLFRKEGQNVTLSCEQNLNHDAMYWYRQDPGQGLRLIYYSQIVNDFQKGDIAEGYSVSREKKESFPLTVTSAQKNPTAFYLCASSPGLKYEQYFGPGTRLTVT.

This clone was seen only a few times. This chain joins TRBV7-2 and TRBJ1-5; a possible D gene is TRBD1 (6 bases). Germline values: CDR1 SGHTA, CDR2 FQGNSA. Trimming left V 2 bases short and J 5 bases short, with 13 bases between. This CDR3 is built from 15 residues. DNA of the CDR3: TGTGCCAGCAGCTTACAGGGGAAAGTCCATCAGCCCCAGCATTTT. This encodes CASSLQGKVHQPQHF.

The V call is TRBV20-1, the J call TRBJ1-6; no clear D gene. CDR1 DFQATT and CDR2 SNEGSKA come from the germline V gene (reference sequence). The CDR3 is 10 residues long. CDR3 protein: CRRHLSALHF. The CDR3 region has the DNA TGCAGGCGACACCTTTCGGCCCTCCACTTT.

The chain carries TRBV3-1 (or the pseudogene TRBV3-2) and TRBJ2-2, with 7 bases identical to TRBD1. There are 17 residues in the CDR3. The V gene end was trimmed by 1 base and the J gene end by 1 base; junction bases not matched to a gene: 6. Germline-derived CDR1 and CDR2 are LGHDT and YNNKEL (reference sequence). Here the CDR3 reads CASSQGPPGGNTGELFF. CDR3 DNA: TGTGCCAGCAGCCAAGGGCCTCCAGGGGGGAACACCGGGGAGCTGTTTTTT.

This clone was seen just once. This chain uses TRBV5-6 with TRBJ2-7, with 8 bases lining up with TRBD2. The J segment lost 2 bases and the V segment lost 1 base, leaving 5 bases of the junction unmatched. Germline lookup yields CDR1 SGHDT and CDR2 YYEEEE. The CDR3 length is 15 residues. The CDR3 DNA follows: TGTGCCAGCAGCTTGAGCGGGAGACTTACCTACGAGCAGTACTTC. It encodes CASSLSGRLTYEQYF.

The chain carries TRBV7-6 and TRBJ2-2, with D possibly TRBD1 on 5 matching bases. Germline V gives CDR1 SGHVS, CDR2 FNYEAQ. Trimming pared 3 bases from V and 6 bases from J, leaving 14 bases between. The CDR3 extends over 15 amino acids. The CDR3 nucleotides read TGTGCCAGCAGCTTTCTACAGGCTGACGCCGGGGAGCTGTTTTTT. Protein product: CASSFLQADAGELFF. Variable domain in full (rest from reference TRBV7-6 and TRBJ2-2): GAGVSQSPRYKVTKRGQDVALRCDPISGHVSLYWYRQALGQGPEFLTYFNYEAQQDKSGLPNDRFSAERPEGSISTLTIQRTEQRDSAMYRCASSFLQADAGELFFGEGSRLTVL.

The chain joins TRBV28 to TRBJ1-2; TRBD1 aligns across 8 bases. Trimming at V came to 2 bases and at J to 5 bases, leaving 7 bases not matched to a gene. Germline V gene sequence: CDR1 MDHEN, CDR2 SYDVKM. CDR3 size: 15 residues. The DNA of the CDR3 is TGTGCCAGCAGTTTACCAGGGGGCGGGTGGTATGGCTACACCTTC. Its protein product is CASSLPGGGWYGYTF.

The rearrangement links TRBV6-5 to TRBJ1-6, with 9 bases matching TRBD1. Germline V gene sequence: CDR1 MNHEY, CDR2 SVGAGI. The CDR3 has 14 residues. Germline trimming cut 7 bases from V and 9 bases from J; bases unmatched to any gene: 7. DNA for the CDR3: TGTGCCAGCAAGACGGACAGGGGATCTTCACCCCTCCACTTT. Protein product: CASKTDRGSSPLHF.

Turning to this clone: The limits of the CDR3 on the DNA are not certain, so only TCRdb's listed CDR3 is given. V gene TRBV12-1 combines with J gene TRBJ2-3; TRBD2, the table's D call, lacks a check against the DNA. TRBV12-1 is a documented pseudogene. The CDR3 extends over 20 residues, inclusive of both ends. CDR3 loop: CASSFGGGTSGREPLDTQYF.

The chain carries TRBV11-2 and TRBJ2-5, with D perhaps matching TRBD2 (6 bases). Germline lookup yields CDR1 SGHAT and CDR2 FQNNGV. The CDR3 spans 15 residues. V lost 5 bases to trimming and J lost 3 bases, with 16 bases between them. The CDR3 nucleotides are TGTGCCAGCAGCCCGTGGGGGAGGTCGGAAGAGACCCAGTACTTC. It is translated as CASSPWGRSEETQYF.

Only a few counts were recorded for this clone. This chain connects TRBV5-1 to TRBJ2-5; a possible D gene is TRBD2 (6 bases). CDR1 and CDR2 from the germline V gene are SGHRS and YFSETQ. Deletions cut 0 bases from V and 4 bases from J, with 10 bases between. The CDR3 extends over 14 amino acids. The CDR3 loop reads CASSLAGGGETQYF. As DNA, the CDR3 is TGCGCCAGCAGCTTGGCCGGGGGAGGAGAGACCCAGTACTTC. Based on the CDR3 plus reference TRBV5-1 and TRBJ2-5, the full variable domain is KAGVTQTPRYLIKTRGQQVTLSCSPISGHRSVSWYQQTPGQGLQFLFEYFSETQRNKGNFPGRFSGRQFSNSRSEMNVSTLELGDSALYLCASSLAGGGETQYFGPGTRLLVL.

V usage is TRBV5-8 and J usage is TRBJ2-7; perhaps TRBD1 as D (6 bases). CDR1 SGHTS and CDR2 YDEGEE come from the germline V gene. This CDR3 region has 13 residues. Trimming shortened V by 5 bases and J by 2 bases, and 11 bases separated the two germline ends. The CDR3 nucleotides read TGTGCCAGCAGATTCCCAGGGGCCTACGAGCAGTACTTC. Its translation is CASRFPGAYEQYF.